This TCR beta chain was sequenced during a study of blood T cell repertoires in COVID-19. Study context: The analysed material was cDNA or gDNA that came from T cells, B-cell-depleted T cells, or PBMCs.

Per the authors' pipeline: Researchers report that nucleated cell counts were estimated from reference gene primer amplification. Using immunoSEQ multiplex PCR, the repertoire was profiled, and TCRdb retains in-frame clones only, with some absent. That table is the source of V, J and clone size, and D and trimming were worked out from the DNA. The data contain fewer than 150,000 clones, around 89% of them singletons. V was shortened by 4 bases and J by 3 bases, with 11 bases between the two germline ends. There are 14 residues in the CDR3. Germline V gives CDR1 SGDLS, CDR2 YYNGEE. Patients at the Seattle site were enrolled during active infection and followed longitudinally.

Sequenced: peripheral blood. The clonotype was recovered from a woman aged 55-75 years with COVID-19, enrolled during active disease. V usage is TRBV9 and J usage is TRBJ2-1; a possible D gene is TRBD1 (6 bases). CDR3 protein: CASSPAGVYNEQFF. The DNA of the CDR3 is TGTGCCAGCAGCCCCGCAGGGGTCTACAATGAGCAGTTCTTC.